Listed here are 27 T cell receptor beta chains from one sample, sequenced in a study of blood T cells in healthy people across ages. Together with a sample-barcoded 5' primer, a J-beta primer mix was included in a second PCR lasting about 7 to 12 cycles. TCRdb re-called the 5' RACE reads through MiXCR, storing one row per CDR3 protein. The sample consists of some 920,000 distinct CDR3 sequences, roughly half of them appearing once. The material sequenced was blood. The receptors come from a woman aged 55-75 years in good health.

The chain employs TRBV7-2 and TRBJ2-1; TRBD2 aligns across 12 bases. J gave up 6 bases and V 4 bases, and 10 bases lay outside the gene matches. CDR3 length: 17 residues. Germline assignment: CDR1 SGHTA and CDR2 FQGNSA. The CDR3 reads CASSYLLTSGRTNEQFF. As DNA, the CDR3 is TGTGCCAGCAGCTACCTCCTTACTAGCGGGAGGACCAATGAGCAGTTCTTC.

This clonotype was recorded a few times. A read error may produce the germline difference seen at one junction end. The V gene is TRBV5-1, the J gene TRBJ1-1, with D tentatively TRBD1 (6 bases). This CDR3 spans 14 amino acids. Germline lookup yields CDR1 SGHRS and CDR2 YFSETQ. The CDR3 nucleotides are TGTGCCAGCAGCTTAGGGGGGGTGAACACTGAAGCTTTCTTT. Its translation is CASSLGGVNTEAFF.

This clonotype turned up a few times. The chain carries TRBV25-1 and TRBJ1-2, with 7 bases lining up with TRBD1. V lost 7 bases, J lost 8 bases, and 10 bases stayed unmatched. Germline-derived CDR1 and CDR2 are MGHDK and SYGVNS. The CDR3 sequence is 13 residues long. This CDR3 is CASTRDSALGYTF. In DNA, the CDR3 is TGTGCCAGCACCAGGGACAGCGCCTTGGGCTACACCTTC.

This clonotype was counted a single time. The chain recombines TRBV12-3 or TRBV12-4 with TRBJ2-1; 10 nucleotides line up with TRBD2. The CDR3 covers 15 residues. Germline trimming cut 7 bases from V and 5 bases from J; bases unmatched to any gene: 8. CDR3 nucleotide sequence: TGTGCCAGCACCTTAACCCTAGCGGGAGACAATGAGCAGTTCTTC. Amino acids: CASTLTLAGDNEQFF.

The chain is built from TRBV6-4 and TRBJ2-7; D might be TRBD2 (5 bases). V lost 5 bases and J lost 0, with 14 bases in between. CDR1 MRHNA and CDR2 SNTAGT come from the germline V gene. The CDR3 has 15 residues. The CDR3 coding sequence is TGTGCCAGCAGTTTCCAGGCCGGGAACTCCTACGAGCAGTACTTC. This codes for CASSFQAGNSYEQYF.

The chain links TRBV7-2 to TRBJ2-5, with a weak D call TRBD1 (5 bases). The CDR3 is made up of 13 amino acids. V was pared by 5 bases and J by 5 bases, with 12 bases between. CDR1 and CDR2 from the germline V gene are SGHTA and FQGNSA. The CDR3 bases are TGTGCCAGCAGCGTCCAGGGTTGGGAGACCCAGTACTTC. Protein product: CASSVQGWETQYF.

The chain carries TRBV11-1 and TRBJ2-1, with D perhaps TRBD1 (5 bases). V was trimmed by 5 bases and J by 9 bases, leaving 26 bases between them. CDR3 size: 17 residues. The V gene's germline CDR1 is SGHAT and CDR2 FQDESV (reference sequence). The CDR3 nucleotides are TGTGCCAGCAGCCTGATTAAGGGGCGGAAAGTTTACCGTGAGCAGTTCTTC. Amino acid sequence: CASSLIKGRKVYREQFF.

The chain carries TRBV7-7 and TRBJ2-5, with 8 positions matching TRBD1. With 4 bases clipped from V and 5 bases from J, the junction kept 12 bases outside the gene matches. Per germline, CDR1 SSHAT and CDR2 FNYEAQ (reference sequence). The CDR3 spans 16 residues. CDR3 loop: CASSSGPGQVFETQYF. The CDR3 DNA reads as TGTGCCAGCAGCTCGGGGCCGGGACAGGTATTCGAGACCCAGTACTTC. Based on the CDR3 plus reference TRBV7-7 and TRBJ2-5, the full variable domain is GAGVSQSPRYKVTKRGQDVTLRCDPISSHATLYWYQQALGQGPEFLTYFNYEAQPDKSGLPSDRFSAERPEGSISTLTIQRTEQRDSAMYRCASSSGPGQVFETQYFGPGTRLLVL.

The V gene is TRBV24-1, the J gene TRBJ2-1, with a weak D call TRBD1 (5 bases). V lost 6 bases, J lost 10 bases, and 18 bases lay in between. The CDR3 has 14 residues. Germline-derived CDR1 and CDR2 are KGHDR and SFDVKD. This chain's CDR3 is CATSRQKGREEQFF. The CDR3 coding sequence is TGTGCCACCAGTCGTCAAAAGGGGCGAGAGGAGCAGTTCTTC.

This clonotype appeared a single time. The V call is TRBV20-1, the J call TRBJ1-2; possible D gene TRBD1, 6 bases. CDR1 and CDR2 from the germline V gene are DFQATT and SNEGSKA (reference sequence). V gave up 2 bases and J gave up 0 bases, with 19 bases separating them. The CDR3 consists of 17 residues. The CDR3 region has the DNA TGCAGTGCTAGACTCTCCCGGGGGGGCAGAGCTAACTATGGCTACACCTTC. Amino acids: CSARLSRGGRANYGYTF.

This clonotype was counted between two and nine times. The chain is built from TRBV15 and TRBJ1-4; TRBD1 matches 9 bases. The CDR3 covers 18 residues. Trimming took 1 base from V and 8 from J; bases not matched to a gene: 14. Germline loops: CDR1 LNHNV, CDR2 YYDKDF (reference sequence). The CDR3 spells CATSRANPPTGGTEKLFF. CDR3 in DNA: TGTGCCACCAGCAGAGCAAACCCCCCGACAGGGGGGACCGAAAAACTGTTTTTT.

This clonotype was seen only a few times. The chain joins TRBV29-1 to TRBJ1-5; D gene uncertain. The CDR3 runs 12 residues. The V and J ends lost 6 bases and 3 bases respectively, with 9 bases between them. Germline lookup yields CDR1 SQVTM and CDR2 ANQGSEA. CDR3 bases: TGCAGCGTCGCCACTAACAATCAGCCCCAGCATTTT. Translating it yields CSVATNNQPQHF.

The chain employs TRBV3-1 and TRBJ2-1, with 9 bases aligning to TRBD2. The trim removed 1 base at V and 0 bases at J, leaving 10 bases unmatched. The germline V gene has CDR1 LGHDT and CDR2 YNNKEL (reference sequence). The CDR3 length is 19 residues. The CDR3, as DNA: TGTGCCAGCAGCCAAGTTCCAGCGGGAGGTGGGAGCTCCTACAATGAGCAGTTCTTC. Amino acid sequence: CASSQVPAGGGSSYNEQFF.

This clonotype was seen a few times. V usage is TRBV29-1 and J usage is TRBJ2-3, with 7 bases that match TRBD2. This CDR3 region has 14 residues. Losses at the gene ends were 4 bases for V and 4 bases for J; bases not matched to a gene: 8. Germline V gene lookup returns CDR1 SQVTM and CDR2 ANQGSEA. The CDR3 DNA is TGCAGCGTTGGGATTAGCGGGTTCGCAGATACGCAGTATTTT. Translating it yields CSVGISGFADTQYF.

The chain couples TRBV14 to TRBJ2-5, with D maybe TRBD2 (5 bases). The DNA end is a closer match to TRBJ2-7, so the J assignment may be wrong. Germline lookup yields CDR1 SGHDN and CDR2 FVKESK. This CDR3 has 14 amino acids. CDR3 region: CASSPGKNDYEQYF. The CDR3 nucleotides read TGTGCCAGCAGCCCCGGGAAAAACGACTACGAGCAGTACTTC.

The chain is built from TRBV5-1 and TRBJ2-7; the D gene is possibly TRBD1 (6 bases). The length of the CDR3 is 16 residues. The germline gives CDR1 SGHRS, CDR2 YFSETQ. V was cut by 0 bases and J by 2 bases, with 15 bases left in between. The CDR3, as DNA: TGCGCCAGCAGCTTGGGATCCGGGACAATTACCTACGAGCAGTACTTC. Its protein product is CASSLGSGTITYEQYF.

The table lists this clonotype with a count of one. V and J are TRBV24-1 and TRBJ2-3, with D maybe TRBD2 (6 bases). This CDR3 has 13 amino acids. V lost 5 bases and J 5 bases, leaving 10 bases between the germline ends. The germline V gene has CDR1 KGHDR and CDR2 SFDVKD. CDR3 DNA sequence: TGTGCCACCAGTGTGGGGGGAGAAGATACGCAGTATTTT. Translating it yields CATSVGGEDTQYF.

V usage is TRBV6-2 or TRBV6-3 and J usage is TRBJ1-2, with a weak D call TRBD1 (6 bases). Trimming stripped 2 bases from V and 8 bases from J, with 12 bases between. This CDR3 has 13 amino acids. Per germline, CDR1 MNHEY and CDR2 SVGEGT. The CDR3 loop is CASSYLSGGGYTF. CDR3 bases: TGTGCCAGCAGTTACCTCTCGGGGGGCGGCTACACCTTC.

A word on this clonotype: Possible read error: a much larger clone is one base away. This chain joins TRBV18 and TRBJ1-3, with 7 nucleotides matching TRBD1. Trimming removed 2 bases from V and 4 bases from J; junction bases left unmatched: 8. Germline V CDR1 and CDR2: KGHSH, LQKENI. The length of the CDR3 is 16 residues. CDR3 sequence: CASSPTTGDAGNTIYF. CDR3 in DNA: TGTGCCAGCTCACCAACAACAGGGGATGCGGGAAACACCATATATTTT. The whole variable domain, filled in from reference TRBV18 and TRBJ1-3, reads NAGVMQNPRHLVRRRGQEARLRCSPMKGHSHVYWYRQLPEEGLKFMVYLQKENIIDESGMPKERFSAEFPKEGPSILRIQQVVRGDSAAYFCASSPTTGDAGNTIYFGEGSWLTVV.

The V call is TRBV3-1, the J call TRBJ2-7, with TRBD1 matching 9 bases. Germline V CDR1 and CDR2: LGHDT, YNNKEL (reference sequence). There are 16 residues in the CDR3. J lost 4 bases, V lost 5 bases, and 12 bases had no gene match. The CDR3 reads CASSLTYDRGRYEQYF. In DNA form, the CDR3 reads TGTGCCAGCAGCTTAACCTATGACAGGGGGAGGTACGAGCAGTACTTC.

The sample holds a few counts of this clonotype. This chain links TRBV2 with TRBJ2-7; D gene ambiguous. CDR3 size: 12 residues. CDR1 and CDR2 (germline): SNHLY, FYNNEI. Trimming took off 6 bases at V and 6 bases at J, with 12 bases between the two ends. CDR3 nucleotides: TGTGCCAGCAGGCCCCTGGTGAGCGAGCAGTACTTC. It is translated as CASRPLVSEQYF. The variable domain in full, with the rest retrieved from reference TRBV2 and TRBJ2-7, is EPEVTQTPSHQVTQMGQEVILRCVPISNHLYFYWYRQILGQKVEFLVSFYNNEISEKSEIFDDQFSVERPDGSNFTLKIRSTKLEDSAMYFCASRPLVSEQYFGPGTRLTVT.

The V gene is TRBV6-6, the J gene TRBJ1-4; 8 bases align to TRBD1. V lost 6 bases and J lost 7; bases outside the gene matches: 7. The V gene's germline CDR1 is MNHNY and CDR2 SVGAGI (reference sequence). The CDR3 runs 14 residues. For the CDR3, the DNA is TGTGCCAGCAGAGACCGGGACAGGACTGAAAAACTGTTTTTT. Encoded protein: CASRDRDRTEKLFF.

Only a few counts were recorded for this clonotype. The chain employs TRBV4-3 and TRBJ1-4; no clear D gene. The germline gives CDR1 LGHNA, CDR2 YSLEER. The CDR3 is 14 residues long. Trimming cost V 0 bases and J 0 bases, with 2 bases left between them. The DNA of the CDR3 is TGCGCCAGCAGCCAAGATTCAACTAATGAAAAACTGTTTTTT. Its translation is CASSQDSTNEKLFF.

The chain has TRBV6-4 and TRBJ1-5; D ambiguous. CDR1 and CDR2 (germline): MRHNA, SNTAGT. V was clipped by 3 bases and J by 2 bases, with 11 bases between them. This CDR3 region has 15 residues. The CDR3 DNA reads TGTGCCAGCAGTGAGGGAGCCGGCGGCAATCAGCCCCAGCATTTT. Translation gives CASSEGAGGNQPQHF.

This clonotype was detected ten times or more. CDR3 coding DNA: TGCGCCAGCAGCCAAGGACGGACAGGGCGTTACAGCAATCAGCCCCAGCATTTT. Protein: CASSQGRTGRYSNQPQHF. The J gene is TRBJ1-5, the V gene TRBV4-1, with 8 bases matching TRBD1. Trimming cost V 1 base and J 1 base; bases outside gene matches: 9. Germline CDR1 MGHRA, CDR2 YSYEKL. This CDR3 is 18 amino acids long.

This clonotype was counted a few times. The chain joins TRBV12-3 or TRBV12-4 to TRBJ1-2, with 7 positions matching TRBD1. The CDR3 runs 14 residues. The V segment lost 5 bases and the J segment 4 bases; nucleotides outside the gene matches: 7. The CDR3 protein is CASSTGEHGYGYTF. Here the CDR3 DNA reads TGTGCCAGCAGTACAGGGGAACACGGCTATGGCTACACCTTC.

J is TRBJ1-1 and V is TRBV12-3 or TRBV12-4; maybe TRBD1 (6 bases). The CDR3 consists of 12 residues. The V end was cut by 3 bases, the J end by 8 bases, with 10 bases between. The CDR3 nucleotides read TGTGCCAGCAGTTTTCTGGGGGCAGAAGCTTTCTTT. This translates into CASSFLGAEAFF.